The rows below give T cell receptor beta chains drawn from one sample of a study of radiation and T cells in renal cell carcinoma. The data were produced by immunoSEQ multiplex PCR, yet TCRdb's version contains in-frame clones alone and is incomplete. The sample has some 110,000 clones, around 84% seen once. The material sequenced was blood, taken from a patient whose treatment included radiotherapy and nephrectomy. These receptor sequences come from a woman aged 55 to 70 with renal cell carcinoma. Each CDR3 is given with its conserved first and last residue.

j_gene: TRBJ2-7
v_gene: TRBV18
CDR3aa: CASSPGAGAKNEQYF

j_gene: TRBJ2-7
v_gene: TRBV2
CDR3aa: CASSDGGYSYEQYF

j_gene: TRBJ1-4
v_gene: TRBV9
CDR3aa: CASSVGEGNALNEKLFF

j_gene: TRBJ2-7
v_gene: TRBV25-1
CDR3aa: CASTGGVVYEQYF

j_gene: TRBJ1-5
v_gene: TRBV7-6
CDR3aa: CASSLEGLQGQPQHF

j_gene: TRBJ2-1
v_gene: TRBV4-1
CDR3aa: CASSQVAGDSYNEQFF

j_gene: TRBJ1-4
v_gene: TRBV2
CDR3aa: CASSNSLRNEKLFF

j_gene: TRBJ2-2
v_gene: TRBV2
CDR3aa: CASSGGPTGELFF

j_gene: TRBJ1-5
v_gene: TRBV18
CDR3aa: CASSRDREEVAQHF

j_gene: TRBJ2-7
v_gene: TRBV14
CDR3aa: CASRLAGPRSEQYF

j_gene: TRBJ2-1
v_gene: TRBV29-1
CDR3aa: CSADGRSYNEQFF

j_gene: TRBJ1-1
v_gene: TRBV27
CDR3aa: CASSLTQGTDTEAFF

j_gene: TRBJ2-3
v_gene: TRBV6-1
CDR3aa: CASSTQRASTDTQYF

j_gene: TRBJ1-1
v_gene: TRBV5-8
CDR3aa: CASSWEAEAFF